The clone carrying this T cell receptor (beta chain) has only one observation. Its antigen is as yet unknown. The sample is drawn from a study of T cell repertoires in cytomegalovirus infection. Study findings and constraints: Of the TCR beta families, the public ones yielded a cumulative frequency that identified carriers of CMV plus the relevant HLA.

From germline, CDR1 is SGDLS and CDR2 YYNGEE. V lost 0 bases and J 1 base, leaving 3 bases between the germline ends. The CDR3 spans 13 residues. One entry per CDR3 protein results from TCRdb running MiXCR on the reads. The data show about 450,000 distinct CDR3 sequences, approximately 31% seen once. Sample: PBMCs. The rearrangement links TRBV9 to TRBJ2-3, with D hard to call. This receptor was taken from a human donor in good health (CMV status not recorded). Some clones in this sample may be carry-over from other donors' samples. The CDR3 protein is CASSVVGTDTQYF. The CDR3, as DNA: TGTGCCAGCAGCGTAGTCGGCACAGATACGCAGTATTTT.